The 29 T cell receptor beta chains below come from one sample, sequenced in a study of CD4 T cells in relation to SARS-CoV-2 and coronaviruses (dated by TCRdb to the early 2020s). No cognate antigen is known for these TCRs. The library was made by the immunoSEQ multiplex PCR assay. Imported from immuneACCESS, the table was reduced by TCRdb to in-frame sequences with V and J called. These copies leave out some clones; in studies compared against another copy, an unresolved V gene accounts for under half, and the cause of the remainder is not known. The sample yields roughly 41,000 clones; 82% were counted once. 4.5% to 5% of the sample comes from the top ten. The sequencing sample was made of naive CD4+ T cells from PBMCs, cultured in vitro. Interpreted using the paper, the cell subset or site label stands for: naive CD4+ T cells isolated by negative enrichment. These receptors were taken from an adult with COVID-19.

This clone was counted a single time. This chain links TRBV6-6 with TRBJ2-1; TRBD1 matches at 9 bases. The CDR3 consists of 14 residues. V was clipped by 5 bases and J by 5 bases; unmatched bases: 4. Germline V gene data show CDR1 as MNHNY and CDR2 as SVGAGI (reference sequence). The CDR3 loop reads CASSLGQGNNEQFF. The CDR3 DNA is TGTGCCAGCAGTCTCGGACAGGGGAACAATGAGCAGTTCTTC.

This chain connects TRBV28 to TRBJ2-5; TRBD2 agrees at 11 bases. Germline V gene data show CDR1 as MDHEN and CDR2 as SYDVKM. The CDR3 covers 16 residues. With V trimmed by 5 bases and J by 1 base, 6 bases remained unmatched. The CDR3 nucleotides are TGTGCCAGCAGTCCAGTGGGACTAGCGGTCCAAGAGACCCAGTACTTC. Translation gives CASSPVGLAVQETQYF.

The chain couples TRBV27 to TRBJ2-7; tentatively, D is TRBD1 or TRBD2 (5 bases each). The germline gives CDR1 MNHEY, CDR2 SMNVEV (reference sequence). The CDR3 has 14 residues. V dropped 4 bases and J dropped 0 bases, with 10 bases sitting between them. The CDR3 loop is CASSSRDPSYEQYF. The DNA for the CDR3 is TGTGCCAGCAGTTCCCGGGACCCCTCCTACGAGCAGTACTTC.

V gene TRBV13 combines with J gene TRBJ2-7; 10 bases map to TRBD2. Germline CDR1 and CDR2: PRHDT and FYEKMQ (reference sequence). V lost 5 bases, J lost 2 bases, and 6 bases stayed unmatched. The CDR3 has 15 amino acids. The CDR3 DNA sequence: TGTGCCAGCAGCGCAGGGACTAGCGTTACCTACGAGCAGTACTTC. Protein sequence: CASSAGTSVTYEQYF.

This clone was counted between two and nine times. J is TRBJ2-2 and V is TRBV5-4; no clear D gene. Germline V CDR1 and CDR2: SGHNT, YYREEE (reference sequence). V lost 1 base to trimming and J lost 0 bases, with 16 bases between them. This CDR3 has 18 amino acids. The CDR3, as DNA: TGTGCCAGCAGCTTGAAAGACGCCCGCCTTACGAACACCGGGGAGCTGTTTTTT. Translation: CASSLKDARLTNTGELFF.

The gene calls are TRBV28 and TRBJ2-5, with a possible D match to TRBD2 (5 bases). The CDR3 has 13 residues. Germline CDR1 reads MDHEN; CDR2 reads SYDVKM. V was pared by 6 bases and J by 6 bases, with 14 bases between. The CDR3 DNA reads TGTGCCAGCAGCCGGAACGAGGGAAAGACCCAGTACTTC. It encodes CASSRNEGKTQYF.

The chain uses TRBV12-3 or TRBV12-4 and TRBJ1-2, with D hard to call. This CDR3 has 13 residues. Trimming removed 0 bases at V and 8 bases at J, with 10 bases between. CDR3 sequence reads: CASSLARTTGYTF. DNA of the CDR3: TGTGCCAGCAGTTTAGCCAGGACGACCGGCTACACCTTC.

This clone was found a few times. V gene TRBV7-3 combines with J gene TRBJ2-7; no clear D gene. Trimming stripped 4 bases from V and 1 base from J, with 11 bases between. This CDR3 has 14 amino acids. Germline lookup yields CDR1 SGHTA and CDR2 FQGTGA. CDR3 sequence reads: CASSSQVGSYEQYF. The DNA for the CDR3 is TGTGCCAGCAGCTCCCAGGTTGGATCCTACGAGCAGTACTTC. The full variable domain, its missing parts supplied by reference TRBV7-3 and TRBJ2-7, is GAGVSQTPSNKVTEKGKYVELRCDPISGHTALYWYRQSLGQGPEFLIYFQGTGAADDSGLPNDRFFAVRPEGSVSTLKIQRTERGDSAVYLCASSSQVGSYEQYFGPGTRLTVT.

This clone was seen a few times. This chain uses TRBV7-9 with TRBJ1-1; TRBD1 matches 8 bases. This CDR3 is 16 amino acids long. With V trimmed by 5 bases and J by 2 bases, 10 bases remained unmatched. Germline V gene lookup returns CDR1 SEHNR and CDR2 FQNEAQ (reference sequence). In DNA form, the CDR3 reads TGTGCCAGCAGCCGAGGACAGGGTACGATAAACACTGAAGCTTTCTTT. Translation gives CASSRGQGTINTEAFF.

The chain links TRBV2 to TRBJ2-3; 7 bases map to TRBD2. The CDR3 has 11 amino acids. Germline-derived CDR1 and CDR2 are SNHLY and FYNNEI. Trimming took 8 bases from V and 8 from J; bases not matched to a gene: 4. CDR3 region: CASASSGTQYF. In DNA, the CDR3 is TGTGCCAGCGCATCTAGCGGTACGCAGTATTTT.

This clone has a handful of counts. The chain joins TRBV3-1 (or the pseudogene TRBV3-2) to TRBJ2-7, with D maybe TRBD1 (6 bases). The V end was cut by 5 bases, the J end by 6 bases, with 14 bases between. This CDR3 region has 13 residues. Germline values: CDR1 LGHDT, CDR2 YNNKEL (reference sequence). Written as DNA, the CDR3 is TGTGCCAGCAGCGCTATTCAAGGGGGCGAGCAGTACTTC. It translates to CASSAIQGGEQYF.

The CDR3 DNA follows: TGTGCCAGCTCACCCCCTAGCGCAGATACGCAGTATTTT. Protein sequence: CASSPPSADTQYF. The rearrangement links TRBV18 to TRBJ2-3, with TRBD2 as a possible D gene (6 bases). V lost 3 bases and J 4 bases, leaving 8 bases between the germline ends. The CDR3 runs 13 residues. Per germline, CDR1 KGHSH and CDR2 LQKENI.

V gene TRBV18 combines with J gene TRBJ2-7; D unclear. Trimming took 5 bases from V and 7 from J, leaving 9 bases between them. CDR3 length equals 11 residues. Germline V gene lookup returns CDR1 KGHSH and CDR2 LQKENI. The CDR3 protein is CASSAQVEQYF. CDR3 DNA: TGTGCCAGCTCAGCACAAGTAGAGCAGTACTTC. The variable domain in full, completed from reference TRBV18 and TRBJ2-7, reads NAGVMQNPRHLVRRRGQEARLRCSPMKGHSHVYWYRQLPEEGLKFMVYLQKENIIDESGMPKERFSAEFPKEGPSILRIQQVVRGDSAAYFCASSAQVEQYFGPGTRLTVT.

This chain links TRBV5-1 with TRBJ1-1; D call uncertain. The ends were cut back, 1 base at V and 4 bases at J, with 11 bases in the middle. Germline CDR1 SGHRS, CDR2 YFSETQ. This CDR3 has 14 amino acids. This CDR3 reads CASSLIVDSTEAFF. In DNA form, the CDR3 reads TGCGCCAGCAGCTTGATAGTGGATAGCACTGAAGCTTTCTTT. Combining the CDR3 with reference TRBV5-1 and TRBJ1-1 gives the whole variable domain KAGVTQTPRYLIKTRGQQVTLSCSPISGHRSVSWYQQTPGQGLQFLFEYFSETQRNKGNFPGRFSGRQFSNSRSEMNVSTLELGDSALYLCASSLIVDSTEAFFGQGTRLTVV.

This clone came up a few times. The chain joins TRBV4-1 to TRBJ2-1; D remains ambiguous. Germline V CDR1 and CDR2: MGHRA, YSYEKL. This CDR3 spans 18 amino acids. Trimming took 3 bases from V and 0 from J, leaving 18 bases between them. The CDR3 nucleotides read TGCGCCAGCAGCCAGAATGAAACAGCTACGAGCTCCTACAATGAGCAGTTCTTC. Translation: CASSQNETATSSYNEQFF.

The chain is built from TRBV24-1 and TRBJ2-1, with D perhaps TRBD1 (5 bases). Trimming removed 3 bases from V and 1 base from J, with 9 bases in between. Per the germline V gene, CDR1 is KGHDR and CDR2 is SFDVKD. This CDR3 has 15 residues. The CDR3 here is CATSDPTGSYNEQFF. CDR3 nucleotide sequence: TGTGCCACCAGTGATCCCACAGGATCCTACAATGAGCAGTTCTTC.

V and J are TRBV18 and TRBJ1-1; TRBD1 might be the D (6 bases). Looked up from germline, CDR1 is KGHSH and CDR2 is LQKENI. Trimming removed 4 bases from V and 1 base from J, with 10 bases in between. The CDR3 consists of 14 residues. CDR3 sequence: CASSLQTGNTEAFF. The DNA for the CDR3 is TGTGCCAGCTCACTTCAGACAGGGAACACTGAAGCTTTCTTT. Combining the CDR3 with reference TRBV18 and TRBJ1-1 gives the whole variable domain NAGVMQNPRHLVRRRGQEARLRCSPMKGHSHVYWYRQLPEEGLKFMVYLQKENIIDESGMPKERFSAEFPKEGPSILRIQQVVRGDSAAYFCASSLQTGNTEAFFGQGTRLTVV.

The chain is built from TRBV3-1 (or the pseudogene TRBV3-2) and TRBJ1-3; D remains ambiguous. Germline assignment: CDR1 LGHDT and CDR2 YNNKEL (reference sequence). The V gene lost 3 bases and the J gene lost 2 bases, with 11 bases spanning the gap. The CDR3 spans 15 residues. CDR3 sequence (DNA): TGTGCCAGCAGCCATTTGCAGTATACTGGAAACACCATATATTTT. Translating it yields CASSHLQYTGNTIYF.

CDR3 region: CASSELGTGLGGYTF. The CDR3 nucleotides are TGTGCCAGCAGTGAATTGGGTACGGGCCTAGGTGGCTACACCTTC. The chain carries TRBV25-1 and TRBJ1-2; D is undetermined. Germline V lookup: CDR1 MGHDK, CDR2 SYGVNS. V was trimmed by 1 base and J by 7 bases, leaving 16 bases between them. The CDR3 is made up of 15 amino acids.

This clone was detected once. The chain uses TRBV7-9 and TRBJ2-5, with no clear D. The germline V gene has CDR1 SEHNR and CDR2 FQNEAQ (reference sequence). With 5 bases removed from V and 5 bases from J, the gap between germline ends came to 12 bases. The CDR3 totals 13 residues. CDR3: CASSLWRGETQYF. Written as DNA, the CDR3 is TGTGCCAGCAGCCTTTGGCGTGGGGAGACCCAGTACTTC.

The V gene is TRBV7-8, the J gene TRBJ2-1; 12 bases fit TRBD2. With V trimmed by 0 bases and J by 2 bases, 5 bases remained unmatched. Germline V gives CDR1 SGHVS, CDR2 FQNEAQ. The length of the CDR3 is 18 residues. DNA of the CDR3: TGTGCCAGCAGCTTAGCCCCGGGACTAGCGGGCGCCTACAATGAGCAGTTCTTC. Its translation: CASSLAPGLAGAYNEQFF.

V gene TRBV7-3 combines with J gene TRBJ1-2, with TRBD1 identical over 8 bases. This CDR3 comprises 12 residues. Germline lookup yields CDR1 SGHTA and CDR2 FQGTGA. The trim removed 8 bases at V and 6 bases at J, leaving 5 bases unmatched. CDR3 bases: TGTGCCAGCGGTCAGGGACAGGATGGCTACACCTTC. Translated: CASGQGQDGYTF.

The gene calls are TRBV10-3 and TRBJ1-2; 10 positions match TRBD1. Germline assignment: CDR1 ENHRY and CDR2 SYGVKD. The junction had 11 bases not matched to a gene; V was cut back by 10 bases and J by 0 bases. The CDR3 covers 16 residues. In DNA, the CDR3 is TGTGCCACCCATAGACAGGGGGCAATTTCTAACTATGGCTACACCTTC. Translation gives CATHRQGAISNYGYTF.

V usage is TRBV7-9 and J usage is TRBJ2-3; maybe TRBD2 (6 bases). This CDR3 has 15 amino acids. Germline V gene lookup returns CDR1 SEHNR and CDR2 FQNEAQ (reference sequence). Between the trimmed V and J ends, which lost 3 bases and 3 bases, there was a span of 13 bases. Here the CDR3 DNA reads TGTGCCAGCAGCTTTCCCCCCCGGGGGACAGATACGCAGTATTTT. Protein sequence: CASSFPPRGTDTQYF.

The V gene is TRBV7-8, the J gene TRBJ2-7, with TRBD2 matching 11 bases. The CDR3 sequence is 19 residues long. V shed 0 bases, J shed 0 bases, and the junction held 10 bases outside the gene matches. From germline, CDR1 is SGHVS and CDR2 FQNEAQ. The CDR3 sequence: CASSLANTGLAVLSYEQYF. CDR3 bases: TGTGCCAGCAGCTTAGCGAACACGGGACTAGCGGTTCTCTCCTACGAGCAGTACTTC. Looking up the rest from reference TRBV7-8 and TRBJ2-7 gives the full variable domain: GAGVSQSPRYKVAKRGQDVALRCDPISGHVSLFWYQQALGQGPEFLTYFQNEAQLDKSGLPSDRFFAERPEGSVSTLKIQRTQQEDSAVYLCASSLANTGLAVLSYEQYFGPGTRLTVT.

This chain links TRBV15 with TRBJ1-1; D unresolved. The CDR3 has 17 residues. V gave up 0 bases and J gave up 0 bases, with 14 bases separating them. CDR1 is LNHNV, CDR2 YYDKDF, per germline (reference sequence). CDR3: CATSRDRAGSMNTEAFF. As DNA, the CDR3 is TGTGCCACCAGCAGAGATCGGGCTGGCAGCATGAACACTGAAGCTTTCTTT. The whole variable domain, filled in from reference TRBV15 and TRBJ1-1, reads DAMVIQNPRYQVTQFGKPVTLSCSQTLNHNVMYWYQQKSSQAPKLLFHYYDKDFNNEADTPDNFQSRRPNTSFCFLDIRSPGLGDTAMYLCATSRDRAGSMNTEAFFGQGTRLTVV.

CDR3 sequence: CASSLMTEAKNIQYF. The CDR3 nucleotides are TGCGCCAGCAGCCTCATGACTGAAGCCAAAAACATTCAGTACTTC. V and J are TRBV4-1 and TRBJ2-4; D not certain. Trimming cost V 4 bases and J 0 bases, with 10 bases left between them. The CDR3 runs 15 residues. Germline V gene lookup returns CDR1 MGHRA and CDR2 YSYEKL.

The chain joins TRBV28 to TRBJ2-7; 9 positions agree with TRBD2. The CDR3 is 13 residues long. V gave up 6 bases and J gave up 3 bases; unmatched junction bases: 3. Germline V CDR1 and CDR2: MDHEN, SYDVKM. The CDR3 loop reads CASSRLADYEQYF. CDR3 coding DNA: TGTGCCAGCAGCCGACTAGCGGACTACGAGCAGTACTTC.

The chain is built from TRBV7-3 and TRBJ2-1, with D hard to call. The CDR3 runs to 14 residues. In germline, CDR1 is SGHTA, CDR2 FQGTGA. V dropped 3 bases and J dropped 8 bases, with 14 bases sitting between them. CDR3 nucleotides: TGTGCCAGCAGCTTGAAGGGCCGTTACGATGAGCAGTTCTTC. It codes for CASSLKGRYDEQFF. The variable domain in full, with the rest retrieved from reference TRBV7-3 and TRBJ2-1, is GAGVSQTPSNKVTEKGKYVELRCDPISGHTALYWYRQSLGQGPEFLIYFQGTGAADDSGLPNDRFFAVRPEGSVSTLKIQRTERGDSAVYLCASSLKGRYDEQFFGPGTRLTVL.